This TCR beta chain appears in the sequencing data of a study of cytomegalovirus exposure and HLA in healthy donors. General study points: Common viral pathogens seemed, in a later analysis, to connect with several of the most significant clusters.

Primers for the PCR totalled 60 Vbeta and 13 Jbeta. Profiling relied on immunoSEQ multiplex PCR, and the TCRdb table lists in-frame clones only, not all of them. Of some 44,000 clones listed, around 50% are singletons. CDR1 MGHRA and CDR2 YSYEKL come from the germline V gene. The CDR3 is 17 amino acids. Trimming pared 4 bases from V and 0 bases from J, leaving 15 bases between. The sample holds one count of this clone. The target antigen is unknown. The TCR comes from a human donor in good health. The sample comprised PBMCs. The rearrangement joins TRBV4-1 to TRBJ2-2; D uncertain. This chain's CDR3 is CASSRPPEAANTGELFF. CDR3 bases: TGCGCCAGCAGCCGGCCCCCTGAGGCGGCGAACACCGGGGAGCTGTTTTTT.